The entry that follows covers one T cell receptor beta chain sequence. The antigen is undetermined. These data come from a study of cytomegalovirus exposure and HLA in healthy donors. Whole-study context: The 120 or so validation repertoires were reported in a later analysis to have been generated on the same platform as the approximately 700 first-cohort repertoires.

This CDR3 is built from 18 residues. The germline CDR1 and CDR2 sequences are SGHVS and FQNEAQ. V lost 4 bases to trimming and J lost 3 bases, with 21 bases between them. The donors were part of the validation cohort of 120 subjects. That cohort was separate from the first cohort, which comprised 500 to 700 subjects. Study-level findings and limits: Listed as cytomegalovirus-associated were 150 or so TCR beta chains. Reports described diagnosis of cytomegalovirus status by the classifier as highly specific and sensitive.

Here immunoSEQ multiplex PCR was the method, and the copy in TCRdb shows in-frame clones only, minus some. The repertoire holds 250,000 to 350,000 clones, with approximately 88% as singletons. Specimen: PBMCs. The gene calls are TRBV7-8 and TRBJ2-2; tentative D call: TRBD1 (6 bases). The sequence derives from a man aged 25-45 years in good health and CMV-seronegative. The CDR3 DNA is TGTGCCAGCAGCTCGTACAGGGTACCGGTTGAATACACCGGGGAGCTGTTTTTT. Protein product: CASSSYRVPVEYTGELFF.